The 3 T cell receptor beta chains given below trace back to one sample, sequenced in a study of beta chain features in type 1 diabetes. TCRB transcripts that were expressed got sequenced, as all of the isolated RNA had been reverse transcribed. Using immunoSEQ multiplex PCR, the repertoire was profiled, and TCRdb retains in-frame clones only, with some absent. The sample lists roughly 500,000 clones, roughly 31% occurring once. The sequencing input was naive CD4+ T cells from blood. Receptors originate from a young man in good health.

This sequence joins TRBV2 and TRBJ2-3; possible D gene TRBD2, 5 bases. This CDR3 is 16 amino acids long. Per the germline V gene, CDR1 is SNHLY and CDR2 is FYNNEI. The V gene lost 0 bases and the J gene lost 2 bases, with 12 bases spanning the gap. The CDR3 DNA is TGTGCCAGCAGTGAAGCGAAGGACTCCTACACAGATACGCAGTATTTT. It specifies CASSEAKDSYTDTQYF.

This clone was observed once. J is TRBJ2-7 and V is TRBV11-3; tentatively, D is TRBD2 (5 bases). Between the trimmed V and J ends, which lost 0 bases and 6 bases, there was a span of 6 bases. The CDR3 consists of 12 residues. Per the germline V gene, CDR1 is SGHNT and CDR2 is YENEEA. The CDR3 nucleotides read TGTGCCAGCAGCTTAGACGGGGTCGAGCAGTACTTC. Encoded protein: CASSLDGVEQYF.

This clone has more than one count but fewer than ten. This rearrangement joins TRBV29-1 to TRBJ2-5, with D possibly matching TRBD2 (5 bases). Trimming took 6 bases from V and 5 from J, leaving 10 bases between them. CDR1 and CDR2 (germline): SQVTM, ANQGSEA. CDR3 length: 11 amino acids. The CDR3 sequence: CSVLRGETQYF. The DNA for the CDR3 is TGCAGCGTGCTCCGAGGGGAGACCCAGTACTTC.